Following are 11 T cell receptor beta chains from one sample sequenced in a study of metastatic and nonmetastatic thyroid tumors. No patient had received any treatment before thyroid surgery. TCRdb ran MiXCR on the PCR reads. The table records roughly 18,000 clones, about 30% of them present only once. The sequencing input was adjacent normal tissue. These receptors were obtained from a female donor with papillary thyroid cancer or a benign thyroid nodule (not recorded which). Some clones in this sample may be carry-over from other donors' samples.

This clone showed up many times. This chain joins TRBV7-6 and TRBJ1-2, with D perhaps TRBD1 (6 bases). This CDR3 is built from 13 residues. Germline V gene lookup returns CDR1 SGHVS and CDR2 FNYEAQ. Trimming shortened V by 5 bases and J by 5 bases, and 12 bases separated the two germline ends. This CDR3 is CASSLGQRYGYTF. CDR3 in DNA: TGTGCCAGCAGCCTTGGACAGCGGTATGGCTACACCTTC. Full variable domain (outside the CDR3, taken from reference TRBV7-6 and TRBJ1-2): GAGVSQSPRYKVTKRGQDVALRCDPISGHVSLYWYRQALGQGPEFLTYFNYEAQQDKSGLPNDRFSAERPEGSISTLTIQRTEQRDSAMYRCASSLGQRYGYTFGSGTRLTVV.

The rearrangement joins TRBV4-1 to TRBJ2-6; D not resolved. The CDR3 is 14 residues long. V lost 3 bases to trimming and J lost 0 bases, with 3 bases between them. Germline CDR1 MGHRA, CDR2 YSYEKL. The CDR3: CASSHNSGANVLTF. The CDR3 nucleotides read TGCGCCAGCAGCCACAACTCTGGGGCCAACGTCCTGACTTTC.

A few counts support this clone. The chain is built from TRBV16 and TRBJ2-7; the D call may be TRBD1 or TRBD2 (5 bases each). The CDR3 loop spans 12 amino acids. CDR1 and CDR2 from the germline V gene are KGHSY and FQNENV. Trimming shortened V by 4 bases and J by 7 bases, and 11 bases separated the two germline ends. The CDR3 sequence is CASSPLEGEQYF. CDR3 in DNA: TGTGCCAGCAGCCCCCTAGAGGGGGAGCAGTACTTC.

This rearrangement joins TRBV5-1 to TRBJ2-7; D is possibly TRBD2 (6 bases). This CDR3 region has 16 residues. Trimming removed 0 bases from V and 0 bases from J, with 13 bases in between. CDR1 and CDR2 (germline): SGHRS, YFSETQ. The CDR3 DNA sequence: TGCGCCAGCAGCTTGGGTCTTGGGACTGACTCCTACGAGCAGTACTTC. Protein sequence: CASSLGLGTDSYEQYF.

This clone was counted at least ten times. At one end the junction does not follow the germline gene, possibly because of a read error. J is TRBJ2-2 and V is TRBV11-2, with D perhaps TRBD2 (6 bases). Germline V gives CDR1 SGHAT, CDR2 FQNNGV. The CDR3 sequence is 16 residues long. CDR3 DNA: TGTGCCAGCAGCTTAGTAGCGGAGTCGAATACCGGGGAGCTGTTTTTT. Translated, it gives CASSLVAESNTGELFF.

This clone was counted only a few times. The chain recombines TRBV15 with TRBJ2-1; possible D gene TRBD1, 5 bases. CDR1 LNHNV and CDR2 YYDKDF come from the germline V gene (reference sequence). Trimming left V 1 base short and J 5 bases short, with 9 bases between. This CDR3 is 14 amino acids long. The CDR3 spells CATSRGIGDNEQFF. DNA of the CDR3: TGTGCCACCAGCAGAGGGATAGGGGACAATGAGCAGTTCTTC.

In its sample, this clone ranks as medium-sized. The rearrangement uses TRBV5-1 and TRBJ2-7; tentatively, D is TRBD1 (6 bases). The V and J ends lost 4 bases and 1 base respectively, with 12 bases between them. The CDR3 has 14 amino acids. Germline assignment: CDR1 SGHRS and CDR2 YFSETQ. The CDR3 sequence: CASSSGTLSYEQYF. The CDR3 nucleotides read TGCGCCAGCAGCAGTGGGACATTGTCCTACGAGCAGTACTTC.

This clone was observed a handful of times. This chain joins TRBV10-2 and TRBJ1-2; a possible D gene is TRBD1 (6 bases). From germline, CDR1 is WSHSY and CDR2 SAAADI. The V end lost 4 bases, the J end lost 8 bases, and 14 bases lay between the germline ends. This CDR3 region has 13 residues. The CDR3 loop is CASSGSGEEGYTF. The CDR3 DNA is TGCGCCAGCAGTGGCTCAGGGGAGGAAGGCTACACCTTC.

By sample fraction, this clone is medium-sized. This chain connects TRBV2 to TRBJ2-1; 8 positions match TRBD2. The germline gives CDR1 SNHLY, CDR2 FYNNEI. The ends lost 3 bases at V and 8 bases at J; junction bases unmatched: 9. CDR3 length: 15 amino acids. DNA for the CDR3: TGTGCCAGCAGTGAGGACGGGGGGGCGCTCTATGAGCAGTTCTTC. It specifies CASSEDGGALYEQFF.

This clone was seen at least ten times. Distinct nucleotide sequences in the sample also encode this CDR3. The V gene is TRBV7-9, the J gene TRBJ1-1; no clear D. There are 15 residues in the CDR3. V was shortened by 1 base and J by 3 bases, with 12 bases between the two germline ends. CDR1 SEHNR and CDR2 FQNEAQ come from the germline V gene (reference sequence). The CDR3 coding sequence is TGTGCCAGCAGCTTAGGGGGTAATCGGGACACTGAAGCTTTCTTT. Encoded protein: CASSLGGNRDTEAFF. The full variable domain, its missing parts supplied by reference TRBV7-9 and TRBJ1-1, is DTGVSQNPRHKITKRGQNVTFRCDPISEHNRLYWYRQTLGQGPEFLTYFQNEAQLEKSRLLSDRFSAERPKGSFSTLEIQRTEQGDSAMYLCASSLGGNRDTEAFFGQGTRLTVV.

This chain connects TRBV11-2 to TRBJ1-6, with D perhaps matching TRBD1 (5 bases). The germline V gene encodes CDR1 SGHAT and CDR2 FQNNGV. The CDR3 extends over 15 amino acids. Trimming took 0 bases from V and 10 from J, leaving 13 bases between them. The CDR3 DNA follows: TGTGCCAGCAGCTTAGATTACGGGGCGGAATCACCCCTCCACTTT. Translation gives CASSLDYGAESPLHF. The variable domain in full, with the rest retrieved from reference TRBV11-2 and TRBJ1-6, is EAGVAQSPRYKIIEKRQSVAFWCNPISGHATLYWYQQILGQGPKLLIQFQNNGVVDDSQLPKDRFSAERLKGVDSTLKIQPAKLEDSAVYLCASSLDYGAESPLHFGNGTRLTVT.